What follows are 32 T cell receptor beta chains derived from one specimen sequenced in a study of cytotoxic CD8 clonotypes in ibrutinib-treated CLL. Assay used: immunoSEQ multiplex PCR; TCRdb lists only in-frame clones, some missing. The sample holds approximately 300,000 clones; just under 80% are singletons and the top ten take roughly 7%. Material: PBMCs, obtained before ibrutinib treatment. The receptors originated from a human donor with chronic lymphocytic leukemia.

The chain links TRBV7-2 to TRBJ2-7, with TRBD2 as a possible D gene (5 bases). The CDR3 has 14 residues. Trimming took off 5 bases at V and 0 bases at J, with 11 bases between the two ends. Germline V lookup: CDR1 SGHTA, CDR2 FQGNSA. The CDR3 protein is CASSPFGSSYEQYF. CDR3 nucleotides: TGTGCCAGCAGCCCCTTTGGGAGCTCCTACGAGCAGTACTTC.

This rearrangement joins TRBV7-9 to TRBJ1-2; D is uncertain. CDR1 is SEHNR, CDR2 FQNEAQ, per germline (reference sequence). The CDR3 covers 12 residues. Trimming took 2 bases from V and 8 from J, leaving 9 bases between them. The CDR3 nucleotides read TGTGCCAGCAGCTTATCCGAGTCGGGCTACACCTTC. Encoded protein: CASSLSESGYTF.

Only one count was recorded for this clone. The CDR3: CASRNEGGTKDNRGYNEQFF. The CDR3 nucleotides are TGCGCCAGCAGAAACGAAGGGGGAACAAAGGATAACAGAGGCTACAATGAGCAGTTCTTC. The chain has TRBV5-1 and TRBJ2-1; D is possibly TRBD1 (6 bases). Trimming took 5 bases from V and 3 from J, leaving 30 bases between them. The germline CDR1 and CDR2 sequences are SGHRS and YFSETQ. This CDR3 contains 20 residues.

The rearrangement joins TRBV6-5 to TRBJ2-7, with a weak D call TRBD2 (5 bases). Germline V lookup: CDR1 MNHEY, CDR2 SVGAGI. The CDR3 extends over 15 amino acids. The ends were cut back, 0 bases at V and 3 bases at J, with 12 bases in the middle. Here the CDR3 DNA reads TGTGCCAGCAGTTACTCCGGGGAGTCGGACTACGAGCAGTACTTC. Translated: CASSYSGESDYEQYF.

The gene calls are TRBV7-6 and TRBJ2-2; no firm D call. Per the germline V gene, CDR1 is SGHVS and CDR2 is FNYEAQ. The V end was cut by 3 bases, the J end by 6 bases, with 14 bases between. This CDR3 is built from 15 residues. CDR3 residues: CASSFDSNLAGELFF. The CDR3 DNA sequence: TGTGCCAGCAGCTTTGATAGTAATCTCGCCGGGGAGCTGTTTTTT.

The V call is TRBV4-2, the J call TRBJ2-1; 10 nucleotides agree with TRBD2. The CDR3 totals 21 residues. CDR1 is LGHNA, CDR2 YNFKEQ, per germline. J was trimmed by 9 bases and V by 2 bases; bases with no gene match: 25. CDR3 sequence reads: CASSQQYFRGRHFSGRTEQFF. CDR3 nucleotide sequence: TGTGCCAGCAGCCAACAATACTTCAGGGGGCGTCACTTTAGCGGGAGGACTGAGCAGTTCTTC.

This chain links TRBV27 with TRBJ2-3; TRBD1 matches at 9 bases. V was clipped by 5 bases and J by 1 base; unmatched bases: 7. CDR1 and CDR2 (germline): MNHEY, SMNVEV (reference sequence). The CDR3 extends over 16 amino acids. The CDR3 spells CASSPHRDRGTDTQYF. The CDR3 DNA reads as TGTGCCAGCAGTCCTCACCGGGACAGGGGCACAGATACGCAGTATTTT.

The chain couples TRBV12-5 to TRBJ1-1; TRBD1 might be the D (6 bases). Germline V CDR1 and CDR2: LGHNT, FRNRAP. V dropped 6 bases and J dropped 3 bases, with 20 bases sitting between them. The CDR3 covers 16 residues. The DNA of the CDR3 is TGTGCTAGTGGGTTTGCGGTCAGGGGAAAATACACTGAAGCTTTCTTT. Its translation: CASGFAVRGKYTEAFF.

The chain carries TRBV5-6 and TRBJ2-7; unclear D gene. Trimming shortened V by 0 bases and J by 7 bases, and 5 bases separated the two germline ends. CDR1 and CDR2 from the germline V gene are SGHDT and YYEEEE. The CDR3 runs 11 residues. The CDR3 protein is CASSLVGEQYF. The DNA for the CDR3 is TGTGCCAGCAGCTTGGTTGGTGAGCAGTACTTC.

The V and J genes are TRBV7-2 and TRBJ1-2, with 8 bases aligning to TRBD1. Looked up from germline, CDR1 is SGHTA and CDR2 is FQGNSA. The V gene end was trimmed by 5 bases and the J gene end by 6 bases; junction bases not matched to a gene: 8. The CDR3 loop spans 14 amino acids. The CDR3 sequence is CASSLDRDQHGYTF. CDR3 in DNA: TGTGCCAGCAGCCTGGACAGGGACCAACATGGCTACACCTTC. Supplemented by reference TRBV7-2 and TRBJ1-2, the full variable domain reads GAGVSQSPSNKVTEKGKDVELRCDPISGHTALYWYRQSLGQGLEFLIYFQGNSAPDKSGLPSDRFSAERTGGSVSTLTIQRTQQEDSAVYLCASSLDRDQHGYTFGSGTRLTVV.

The chain joins TRBV6-7 to TRBJ1-2; 10 nucleotides line up with TRBD1. TRBV6-7 is an ORF, and what it does is uncertain. V lost 6 bases, J lost 4 bases, and 11 bases stayed unmatched. There are 16 residues in the CDR3. CDR3 sequence reads: CASRRDRGFWVYGYTF. The CDR3 DNA sequence: TGTGCCAGCAGAAGGGACAGGGGCTTCTGGGTCTATGGCTACACCTTC.

V gene TRBV2 combines with J gene TRBJ2-3; TRBD2 aligns across 7 bases. This CDR3 is 13 amino acids long. V lost 7 bases, J lost 6 bases, and 7 bases stayed unmatched. Germline V gives CDR1 SNHLY, CDR2 FYNNEI. The CDR3 region is CASKWGGTDTQYF. The CDR3 coding sequence is TGTGCCAGCAAATGGGGGGGAACCGATACGCAGTATTTT. The entire variable domain, with the rest obtained from reference TRBV2 and TRBJ2-3, is as follows: EPEVTQTPSHQVTQMGQEVILRCVPISNHLYFYWYRQILGQKVEFLVSFYNNEISEKSEIFDDQFSVERPDGSNFTLKIRSTKLEDSAMYFCASKWGGTDTQYFGPGTRLTVL.

The chain is built from TRBV7-9 and TRBJ2-5; 10 bases agree with TRBD1. The CDR3 has 14 residues. V gave up 6 bases and J gave up 4 bases; unmatched junction bases: 5. Per the germline V gene, CDR1 is SEHNR and CDR2 is FQNEAQ (reference sequence). CDR3 coding DNA: TGTGCCAGCAGTCGACAGGGGGCTGGAGAGACCCAGTACTTC. Translated, it gives CASSRQGAGETQYF. The full variable domain, in which reference TRBV7-9 and TRBJ2-5 provide the parts outside the CDR3, is DTGVSQNPRHKITKRGQNVTFRCDPISEHNRLYWYRQTLGQGPEFLTYFQNEAQLEKSRLLSDRFSAERPKGSFSTLEIQRTEQGDSAMYLCASSRQGAGETQYFGPGTRLLVL.

The chain carries TRBV7-8 and TRBJ2-6, with D unclear. The CDR3 is made up of 19 amino acids. Germline V gene data show CDR1 as SGHVS and CDR2 as FQNEAQ. With 2 bases removed from V and 0 bases from J, the gap between germline ends came to 17 bases. The CDR3 DNA reads TGTGCCAGCAGCTTACCGTTAGGTGGCAAAAGCTCTGGGGCCAACGTCCTGACTTTC. Encoded protein: CASSLPLGGKSSGANVLTF.

V and J are TRBV7-9 and TRBJ2-2; 12 positions match TRBD2. CDR3 length equals 15 residues. V trimming: 2 bases; J trimming: 6 bases; junction bases outside the gene matches: 1. The germline CDR1 and CDR2 sequences are SEHNR and FQNEAQ (reference sequence). The CDR3 loop reads CASSLLAGGSGELFF. CDR3 coding DNA: TGTGCCAGCAGCTTACTAGCGGGAGGGTCCGGGGAGCTGTTTTTT.

The chain is built from TRBV7-2 and TRBJ2-1; D gene unclear. V was pared by 8 bases and J by 5 bases, with 13 bases between. CDR3 length: 13 residues. The germline gives CDR1 SGHTA, CDR2 FQGNSA. This CDR3 is CASATDANNEQFF. CDR3 sequence (DNA): TGTGCCAGCGCCACCGACGCGAACAATGAGCAGTTCTTC. The variable domain in full, completed from reference TRBV7-2 and TRBJ2-1, reads GAGVSQSPSNKVTEKGKDVELRCDPISGHTALYWYRQSLGQGLEFLIYFQGNSAPDKSGLPSDRFSAERTGGSVSTLTIQRTQQEDSAVYLCASATDANNEQFFGPGTRLTVL.

The rearrangement links TRBV27 to TRBJ2-5; D assignment may be TRBD1 or TRBD2 (6 bases each). V shed 3 bases and J shed 5 bases, with 13 bases lying between them. Germline V gives CDR1 MNHEY, CDR2 SMNVEV (reference sequence). This CDR3 is 14 amino acids long. The DNA for the CDR3 is TGTGCCAGCAGTTTCGGGTGGGGGGCCGAGACCCAGTACTTC. This translates into CASSFGWGAETQYF.

This clone was seen only once. The chain employs TRBV18 and TRBJ2-2; maybe TRBD2 (5 bases). CDR1 is KGHSH, CDR2 LQKENI, per germline. The ends were cut back, 6 bases at V and 0 bases at J, with 14 bases in the middle. This CDR3 spans 16 amino acids. The CDR3 DNA is TGTGCCAGCTCCCCTCGGGAACGGGCGAACACCGGGGAGCTGTTTTTT. Translated: CASSPRERANTGELFF.

The J gene is TRBJ2-3, the V gene TRBV27; 9 bases are shared with TRBD2. Germline V gene sequence: CDR1 MNHEY, CDR2 SMNVEV (reference sequence). CDR3 size: 17 residues. The ends lost 7 bases at V and 2 bases at J; junction bases unmatched: 13. The CDR3 DNA follows: TGTGCCAGCACCCCGTTATTGGCGGGAGGGATCACAGATACGCAGTATTTT. Translating it yields CASTPLLAGGITDTQYF.

The rearrangement joins TRBV5-1 to TRBJ2-1, with D perhaps assigned TRBD1 or TRBD2 (6 bases each). The CDR3 covers 14 residues. Per germline, CDR1 SGHRS and CDR2 YFSETQ. V dropped 5 bases and J dropped 8 bases, with 17 bases sitting between them. CDR3 loop: CASSFREGGDEQFF. As DNA, the CDR3 is TGCGCCAGCAGTTTTAGAGAGGGGGGCGATGAGCAGTTCTTC.

This chain connects TRBV5-4 to TRBJ2-1, with D maybe TRBD2 (6 bases). The CDR3 is 16 residues long. The germline gives CDR1 SGHNT, CDR2 YYREEE (reference sequence). Trimming shortened V by 0 bases and J by 4 bases, and 14 bases separated the two germline ends. This CDR3 is CASSLAGGMGYNEQFF. The CDR3 nucleotides are TGTGCCAGCAGCTTGGCGGGCGGGATGGGTTACAATGAGCAGTTCTTC.

V is TRBV6-5 and J is TRBJ2-3, with D possibly TRBD1 on 5 matching bases. Germline V CDR1 and CDR2: MNHEY, SVGAGI. The ends were cut back, 2 bases at V and 6 bases at J, with 12 bases in the middle. This CDR3 spans 14 amino acids. The CDR3 DNA reads as TGTGCCAGCAGTTACAGCCAGGGTTCCGATACGCAGTATTTT. Encoded protein: CASSYSQGSDTQYF.

This chain joins TRBV27 and TRBJ2-5, with 9 bases fitting TRBD2. The CDR3 has 14 amino acids. Trimming cost V 2 bases and J 6 bases; bases outside gene matches: 4. Germline V gives CDR1 MNHEY, CDR2 SMNVEV (reference sequence). The CDR3 sequence is CASSLGLASQTQYF. DNA of the CDR3: TGTGCCAGCAGTTTAGGACTAGCGTCGCAGACCCAGTACTTC.

This chain uses TRBV10-3 with TRBJ2-7; D is unresolved. The germline V gene encodes CDR1 ENHRY and CDR2 SYGVKD. The CDR3 sequence is 12 residues long. The germline V and J ends were trimmed by 3 bases and 7 bases, with 10 bases remaining between them. CDR3 coding DNA: TGTGCCATCAGTGAAGGGAACTGGGAGCAGTACTTC. Its translation is CAISEGNWEQYF.

The chain uses TRBV7-8 and TRBJ1-4; possibly TRBD1 for D (6 bases). The CDR3 loop spans 16 amino acids. Germline V CDR1 and CDR2: SGHVS, FQNEAQ. Trimming removed 7 bases from V and 1 base from J, with 16 bases in between. The CDR3 nucleotides are TGTGCCAGCACCTCCCGCAGGGGCGGAACTAATGAAAAACTGTTTTTT. It encodes CASTSRRGGTNEKLFF.

The CDR3 coding sequence is TGTGCCTGGAGTGTACCCGCAGATACGCAGTATTTT. Translating it yields CAWSVPADTQYF. The chain is built from TRBV30 and TRBJ2-3, with unresolved D. The CDR3 covers 12 residues. V was cut by 0 bases and J by 4 bases, with 5 bases left in between. The germline V gene has CDR1 GTSNPN and CDR2 SVGIG (reference sequence).

The chain recombines TRBV5-1 with TRBJ1-3, with D uncertain. V was cut by 2 bases and J by 1 base, with 13 bases left in between. This CDR3 is 16 amino acids long. Germline V gene data show CDR1 as SGHRS and CDR2 as YFSETQ. CDR3 DNA: TGCGCCAGCAGCTTAACATACGCGGGGTCTGGAAACACCATATATTTT. Amino acids: CASSLTYAGSGNTIYF.

V and J are TRBV4-1 and TRBJ2-1, with TRBD2 matching over 10 bases. J was trimmed by 3 bases and V by 5 bases; bases with no gene match: 7. The CDR3 sequence is 16 residues long. CDR1 and CDR2 (germline): MGHRA, YSYEKL. The CDR3 reads CASSTRTSGVYNEQFF. The DNA for the CDR3 is TGCGCCAGCAGCACCCGGACTAGCGGAGTCTACAATGAGCAGTTCTTC.

The chain links TRBV7-2 to TRBJ2-7, with 10 bases fitting TRBD1. The CDR3 contains 13 residues. Germline values: CDR1 SGHTA, CDR2 FQGNSA. Unmatched junction bases numbered 4, after V lost 6 bases and J lost 5 bases. CDR3 amino acids: CASRQTGGHEQYF. In DNA, the CDR3 is TGTGCCAGCAGGCAGACAGGGGGCCACGAGCAGTACTTC.

The chain joins TRBV27 to TRBJ2-1, with D tentatively TRBD2 (6 bases). V was clipped by 2 bases and J by 6 bases, with 17 bases between them. CDR1 MNHEY and CDR2 SMNVEV come from the germline V gene (reference sequence). The CDR3 runs to 16 residues. The CDR3 sequence: CASSLRAPQEGNEQFF. The CDR3 DNA reads TGTGCCAGCAGTTTACGGGCCCCCCAGGAGGGCAATGAGCAGTTCTTC.

The genes are TRBV27 and TRBJ2-1; D remains ambiguous. Trimming left V 5 bases short and J 9 bases short, with 11 bases between. CDR1 and CDR2 from the germline V gene are MNHEY and SMNVEV (reference sequence). The length of the CDR3 is 12 residues. The CDR3 DNA reads as TGTGCCAGCAGTACAATGACGGGTGAGCAGTTCTTC. This codes for CASSTMTGEQFF.

With regard to this clone: Other nucleotide sequences from this sample produce the same CDR3. The chain links TRBV6-5 to TRBJ2-1; 9 bases are shared with TRBD1. The CDR3 spans 15 residues. CDR1 is MNHEY and CDR2 is SVGAGI in the germline V gene. With V trimmed by 5 bases and J by 4 bases, 6 bases remained unmatched. The CDR3 coding sequence is TGTGCCAGCAGTCGCCCCGGACAGGGGTACAATGAGCAGTTCTTC. Amino acid sequence: CASSRPGQGYNEQFF.